The 29 T cell receptor beta chains below all came from one sample that was sequenced in a study of blood T cell repertoires in COVID-19. TCRdb's copy holds only in-frame clones and misses some; the assay was immunoSEQ multiplex PCR. The repertoire consists of about 180,000 clones, with more than 85% occurring once and the leading ten covering more than 6.5%. Sequencing was performed on PBMCs or T cells enriched from blood (not recorded which). The receptors here all came from a woman between 45 and 65 years old who had recovered from COVID-19.

The chain employs TRBV6-1 and TRBJ2-4; possibly TRBD2 for D (5 bases). This CDR3 region has 15 residues. The ends were cut back, 2 bases at V and 7 bases at J, with 15 bases in the middle. Per the germline V gene, CDR1 is MNHNS and CDR2 is SASEGT. Here the CDR3 reads CASSEPPSRGNIQYF. The CDR3, as DNA: TGTGCCAGCAGTGAACCCCCATCTCGAGGGAACATTCAGTACTTC.

This clone was seen only a few times. The chain carries TRBV2 and TRBJ1-1, with TRBD1 identical over 9 bases. CDR3 size: 13 residues. Germline CDR1 and CDR2: SNHLY and FYNNEI. V shed 6 bases and J 6 bases; nucleotides not matched to a gene: 5. The CDR3 reads CASSGQGRSEAFF. CDR3 coding DNA: TGTGCCAGCAGCGGACAGGGGAGGTCTGAAGCTTTCTTT.

This chain links TRBV14 with TRBJ1-1, with D possibly TRBD1 on 6 matching bases. Trimming pared 3 bases from V and 5 bases from J, leaving 10 bases between. This CDR3 region has 13 residues. The V gene's germline CDR1 is SGHDN and CDR2 FVKESK. The CDR3: CASSHPGQTEAFF. Written as DNA, the CDR3 is TGTGCCAGCAGCCACCCTGGACAGACTGAAGCTTTCTTT. The full variable domain, rest sourced from reference TRBV14 and TRBJ1-1, is EAGVTQFPSHSVIEKGQTVTLRCDPISGHDNLYWYRRVMGKEIKFLLHFVKESKQDESGMPNNRFLAERTGGTYSTLKVQPAELEDSGVYFCASSHPGQTEAFFGQGTRLTVV.

This clone was counted a single time. The V call is TRBV5-1, the J call TRBJ2-5, with D possibly TRBD1 on 7 matching bases. The CDR3 extends over 14 amino acids. V dropped 5 bases and J dropped 1 base, with 12 bases sitting between them. The V gene's germline CDR1 is SGHRS and CDR2 YFSETQ. CDR3 in amino acids: CASSTRGAQETQYF. For the CDR3, the DNA is TGCGCCAGCAGTACCAGGGGGGCCCAAGAGACCCAGTACTTC.

This clone was observed once. The genes are TRBV5-8 and TRBJ2-1; 8 bases align to TRBD1. The CDR3 is 16 amino acids. The germline V gene has CDR1 SGHTS and CDR2 YDEGEE. J was trimmed by 0 bases and V by 4 bases; bases with no gene match: 6. This chain's CDR3 is CASSEGQGGSYNEQFF. The DNA for the CDR3 is TGTGCCAGCAGCGAAGGACAGGGTGGCTCCTACAATGAGCAGTTCTTC. Full variable domain (outside the CDR3, taken from reference TRBV5-8 and TRBJ2-1): EAGVTQSPTHLIKTRGQQATLRCSPISGHTSVYWYQQALGLGLQFLLWYDEGEERNRGNFPPRFSGRQFPNYSSELNVNALELEDSALYLCASSEGQGGSYNEQFFGPGTRLTVL.

This clone occurred a few times. The genes are TRBV7-2 and TRBJ2-7, with 15 positions matching TRBD2. This CDR3 comprises 15 residues. Germline V gene data show CDR1 as SGHTA and CDR2 as FQGNSA. After removal of 6 bases from V and 1 base from J, the junction contained 1 base not matched to a gene. The CDR3 loop is CASRGLAGGSYEQYF. As DNA, the CDR3 is TGTGCCAGCAGGGGACTAGCGGGAGGATCCTACGAGCAGTACTTC.

This chain connects TRBV29-1 to TRBJ1-1; 8 positions match TRBD1. J gave up 11 bases and V 1 base, and 3 bases lay outside the gene matches. The germline V gene has CDR1 SQVTM and CDR2 ANQGSEA. The CDR3 is 11 amino acids. CDR3 bases: TGCAGCGTTGAAGCAAGGACAGGGGCTTTCTTT. Its translation is CSVEARTGAFF.

This chain connects TRBV27 to TRBJ1-1; 7 bases agree with TRBD1. Germline V gene lookup returns CDR1 MNHEY and CDR2 SMNVEV (reference sequence). V shed 3 bases and J 7 bases; nucleotides not matched to a gene: 2. The length of the CDR3 is 12 residues. The CDR3 sequence is CASSFGTVEAFF. The CDR3, as DNA: TGTGCCAGCAGTTTCGGGACAGTTGAAGCTTTCTTT.

V gene TRBV5-1 combines with J gene TRBJ2-6, with 14 nucleotides matching TRBD2. Germline assignment: CDR1 SGHRS and CDR2 YFSETQ. The CDR3 loop spans 18 amino acids. V trimming: 3 bases; J trimming: 2 bases; junction bases outside the gene matches: 4. The CDR3 nucleotides are TGCGCCAGCAGCTCATGGGGACTAGCGGGAGCTGGGGCCAACGTCCTGACTTTC. It is translated as CASSSWGLAGAGANVLTF.

The V gene is TRBV27, the J gene TRBJ1-2, with TRBD1 matching over 9 bases. Germline assignment: CDR1 MNHEY and CDR2 SMNVEV (reference sequence). J lost 2 bases, V lost 3 bases, and 1 base had no gene match. The CDR3 loop spans 14 amino acids. DNA of the CDR3: TGTGCCAGCAGTTTGGGGACAGGGAACTATGGCTACACCTTC. Its translation is CASSLGTGNYGYTF.

The V call is TRBV2, the J call TRBJ2-5; TRBD2 matches at 7 bases. Germline trimming cut 6 bases from V and 7 bases from J; bases unmatched to any gene: 11. Germline V CDR1 and CDR2: SNHLY, FYNNEI. The CDR3 is 14 residues long. This chain's CDR3 is CASRTPMGGATQYF. Written as DNA, the CDR3 is TGTGCCAGCAGGACGCCCATGGGAGGGGCGACCCAGTACTTC. Using reference TRBV2 and TRBJ2-5 for the parts outside the CDR3, the full variable domain is EPEVTQTPSHQVTQMGQEVILRCVPISNHLYFYWYRQILGQKVEFLVSFYNNEISEKSEIFDDQFSVERPDGSNFTLKIRSTKLEDSAMYFCASRTPMGGATQYFGPGTRLLVL.

The chain couples TRBV19 to TRBJ2-6; TRBD1 aligns across 10 bases. J gave up 1 base and V 11 bases, and 5 bases lay outside the gene matches. CDR3 size: 15 residues. CDR1 LNHDA and CDR2 SQIVND come from the germline V gene (reference sequence). CDR3 loop: CAARGQGSGANVLTF. The CDR3 DNA follows: TGTGCCGCCCGGGGACAGGGGTCTGGGGCCAACGTCCTGACTTTC.

The V call is TRBV9, the J call TRBJ2-3, with TRBD1 identical over 8 bases. The CDR3 spans 16 residues. Germline CDR1 is SGDLS and CDR2 is YYNGEE. Losses at the gene ends were 4 bases for V and 6 bases for J; bases not matched to a gene: 13. This CDR3 is CASSNSGTGAGDTQYF. The CDR3 DNA sequence: TGTGCCAGCAGCAATTCCGGGACAGGTGCGGGGGATACGCAGTATTTT.

The V gene is TRBV5-1, the J gene TRBJ2-3; 15 bases are shared with TRBD2. Germline-derived CDR1 and CDR2 are SGHRS and YFSETQ. The CDR3 is 16 amino acids. V shed 4 bases, J shed 4 bases, and the junction held 4 bases outside the gene matches. Here the CDR3 DNA reads TGCGCCAGCAGCCCAAGGACTAGCGGGAGGGCAGATACGCAGTATTTT. Protein sequence: CASSPRTSGRADTQYF.

This clone appeared once. This chain joins TRBV28 and TRBJ2-7; D is unresolved. Trimming cost V 2 bases and J 4 bases, with 6 bases left between them. The CDR3 contains 12 residues. Germline V gives CDR1 MDHEN, CDR2 SYDVKM. The CDR3 DNA sequence: TGTGCCAGCAGTTTAATACAGTACGAGCAGTACTTC. It translates to CASSLIQYEQYF.

This chain uses TRBV7-9 with TRBJ2-1, with D perhaps matching TRBD2 (5 bases). The length of the CDR3 is 14 residues. V dropped 1 base and J dropped 6 bases, with 10 bases sitting between them. CDR1 SEHNR and CDR2 FQNEAQ come from the germline V gene (reference sequence). This CDR3 reads CASSLGQDFNEQFF. The CDR3 DNA reads as TGTGCCAGCAGCTTAGGGCAGGACTTCAATGAGCAGTTCTTC.

This clone was recorded once. The chain recombines TRBV18 with TRBJ1-1; D is ambiguous. Germline CDR1 is KGHSH and CDR2 is LQKENI. The ends were cut back, 7 bases at V and 3 bases at J, with 15 bases in the middle. The CDR3 is 14 residues long. The DNA for the CDR3 is TGTGCCAGCTTGCGGACTTCCCAGGACACTGAAGCTTTCTTT. It codes for CASLRTSQDTEAFF.

This clone has a count of ten or more. The chain employs TRBV4-3 and TRBJ2-7; 7 bases fit TRBD2. This CDR3 is built from 16 residues. Trimming at V came to 0 bases and at J to 0 bases, leaving 5 bases not matched to a gene. Germline loops: CDR1 LGHNA, CDR2 YSLEER. The DNA for the CDR3 is TGCGCCAGCAGCCAAGATCTTGGGACTACCTCCTACGAGCAGTACTTC. This translates into CASSQDLGTTSYEQYF.

Only a few counts were recorded for this clone. The chain is built from TRBV10-3 and TRBJ2-5, with 12 positions matching TRBD2. Germline V gene data show CDR1 as ENHRY and CDR2 as SYGVKD. J was trimmed by 4 bases and V by 9 bases; bases with no gene match: 12. CDR3 size: 16 residues. This chain's CDR3 is CAISPRLAGEGETQYF. CDR3 sequence (DNA): TGTGCCATTTCACCTAGACTAGCGGGAGAGGGAGAGACCCAGTACTTC.

V is TRBV7-2 and J is TRBJ2-5; 8 nucleotides line up with TRBD1. Unmatched junction bases numbered 7, after V lost 5 bases and J lost 2 bases. The germline gives CDR1 SGHTA, CDR2 FQGNSA. The CDR3 has 15 residues. Written as DNA, the CDR3 is TGTGCCAGCAGCAATGGGCAGGGGGCACAAGAGACCCAGTACTTC. Translation gives CASSNGQGAQETQYF.

This clone has just a few counts. The chain employs TRBV7-9 and TRBJ2-1, with D possibly matching TRBD2 (6 bases). The CDR3 covers 14 residues. Germline loops: CDR1 SEHNR, CDR2 FQNEAQ (reference sequence). Trimming took off 3 bases at V and 3 bases at J, with 9 bases between the two ends. This chain's CDR3 is CASSFGGNYNEQFF. The CDR3 DNA is TGTGCCAGCAGCTTTGGCGGGAACTACAATGAGCAGTTCTTC.

This rearrangement joins TRBV27 to TRBJ1-1; no clear D. Between the trimmed V and J ends, which lost 2 bases and 1 base, there was a span of 11 bases. The CDR3 is made up of 15 amino acids. Germline-derived CDR1 and CDR2 are MNHEY and SMNVEV (reference sequence). CDR3 region: CASSLTAGRNTEAFF. The CDR3 bases are TGTGCCAGCAGTTTAACGGCAGGTCGGAACACTGAAGCTTTCTTT.

V is TRBV2 and J is TRBJ1-1, with TRBD1 matching over 8 bases. The CDR3 sequence is 14 residues long. CDR1 is SNHLY and CDR2 is FYNNEI in the germline V gene. Unmatched junction bases numbered 5, after V lost 8 bases and J lost 0 bases. In nucleotides, the CDR3 is TGTGCCAGCCGGCGACAGGGGTTGAACACTGAAGCTTTCTTT. Residues: CASRRQGLNTEAFF.

The sample holds one count of this clone. The CDR3 spells CASSNRKTSGSPETQYF. The CDR3 DNA reads TGCGCCAGCAGCAACCGTAAAACTAGCGGGAGTCCAGAGACCCAGTACTTC. This chain links TRBV5-1 with TRBJ2-5, with 11 bases that match TRBD2. The V gene's germline CDR1 is SGHRS and CDR2 YFSETQ. V lost 4 bases, J lost 4 bases, and 12 bases stayed unmatched. This CDR3 region has 17 residues. Variable domain in full (rest from reference TRBV5-1 and TRBJ2-5): KAGVTQTPRYLIKTRGQQVTLSCSPISGHRSVSWYQQTPGQGLQFLFEYFSETQRNKGNFPGRFSGRQFSNSRSEMNVSTLELGDSALYLCASSNRKTSGSPETQYFGPGTRLLVL.

The rearrangement joins TRBV28 to TRBJ1-6; perhaps TRBD1 as D (6 bases). Trimming cost V 5 bases and J 6 bases, with 17 bases left between them. Germline lookup yields CDR1 MDHEN and CDR2 SYDVKM. There are 16 residues in the CDR3. The CDR3 DNA sequence: TGTGCCAGCAGTACATACCGGGACACCCTTAATTCACCCCTCCACTTT. It yields the protein CASSTYRDTLNSPLHF. Full variable domain (outside the CDR3, taken from reference TRBV28 and TRBJ1-6): DVKVTQSSRYLVKRTGEKVFLECVQDMDHENMFWYRQDPGLGLRLIYFSYDVKMKEKGDIPEGYSVSREKKERFSLILESASTNQTSMYLCASSTYRDTLNSPLHFGNGTRLTVT.

V is TRBV18 and J is TRBJ1-2; D not certain. The CDR3 consists of 13 residues. Germline V gene lookup returns CDR1 KGHSH and CDR2 LQKENI. V lost 1 base and J 6 bases, leaving 9 bases between the germline ends. The CDR3 nucleotides read TGTGCCAGCTCACCACGGGCAGAAGATGGCTACACCTTC. Translation gives CASSPRAEDGYTF.

This clone was counted a few times. The V gene is TRBV4-3, the J gene TRBJ2-1, with 9 bases identical to TRBD1. Looked up from germline, CDR1 is LGHNA and CDR2 is YSLEER. V gave up 1 base and J gave up 10 bases; unmatched junction bases: 11. This CDR3 region has 16 residues. CDR3 amino acids: CASSQAEGTGSLEQFF. The CDR3, as DNA: TGCGCCAGCAGCCAAGCGGAGGGGACAGGGTCACTAGAGCAGTTCTTC.

This clone was seen a handful of times. The J gene is TRBJ1-3, the V gene TRBV28; tentative D call: TRBD1 (5 bases). The CDR3 loop spans 13 amino acids. Deletions cut 8 bases from V and 5 bases from J, with 13 bases between. The germline gives CDR1 MDHEN, CDR2 SYDVKM. CDR3 nucleotide sequence: TGTGCCAGCTCCGCCCGGGGGAGAAACACCATATATTTT. It translates to CASSARGRNTIYF.

The V call is TRBV19, the J call TRBJ2-1; 14 bases line up with TRBD2. The CDR3 length is 16 residues. Germline V CDR1 and CDR2: LNHDA, SQIVND (reference sequence). V shed 5 bases and J 10 bases; nucleotides not matched to a gene: 10. The CDR3 DNA is TGTGCCAGTAGTCCCCTTCGACTAGCGGGAGGGACCGAGCAGTTCTTC. Its translation: CASSPLRLAGGTEQFF.